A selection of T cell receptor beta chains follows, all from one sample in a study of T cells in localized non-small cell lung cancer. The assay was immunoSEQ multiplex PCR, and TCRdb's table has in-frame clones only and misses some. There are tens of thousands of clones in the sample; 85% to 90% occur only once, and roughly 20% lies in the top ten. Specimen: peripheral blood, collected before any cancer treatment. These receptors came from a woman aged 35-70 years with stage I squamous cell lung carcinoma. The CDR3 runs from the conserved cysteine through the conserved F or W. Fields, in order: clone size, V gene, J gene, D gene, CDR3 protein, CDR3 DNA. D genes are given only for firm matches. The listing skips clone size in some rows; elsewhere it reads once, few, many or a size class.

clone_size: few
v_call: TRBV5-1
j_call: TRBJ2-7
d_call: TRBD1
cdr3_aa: CASSGGQGGSYEQYF
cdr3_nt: TGCGCCAGCAGCGGTGGACAGGGGGGTTCCTACGAGCAGTACTTC

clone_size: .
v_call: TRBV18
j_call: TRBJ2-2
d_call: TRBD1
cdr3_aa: CASSLQGARTGELFF
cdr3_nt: TGTGCCAGCTCACTACAGGGGGCGCGGACCGGGGAGCTGTTTTTT

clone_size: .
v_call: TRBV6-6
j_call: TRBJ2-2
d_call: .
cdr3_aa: CASSPSGRNTGELFF
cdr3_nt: TGTGCCAGCAGCCCCTCAGGCAGGAACACCGGGGAGCTGTTTTTT

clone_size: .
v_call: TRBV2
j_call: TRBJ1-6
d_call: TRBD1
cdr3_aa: CASSSTGLGNSPLHF
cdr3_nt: TGTGCCAGCAGCTCGACAGGGCTGGGGAATTCACCCCTCCACTTT

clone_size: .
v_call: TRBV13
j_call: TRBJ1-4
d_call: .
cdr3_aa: CASSGEPNEKLFF
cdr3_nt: TGTGCCAGCAGTGGGGAACCTAATGAAAAACTGTTTTTT

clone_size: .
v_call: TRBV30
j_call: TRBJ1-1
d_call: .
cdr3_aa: CAWGPQGSNTEAFF
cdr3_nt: TGTGCCTGGGGACCACAGGGATCGAACACTGAAGCTTTCTTT

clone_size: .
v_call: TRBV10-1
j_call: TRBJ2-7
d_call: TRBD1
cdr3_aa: CASSAGQAYYEQYF
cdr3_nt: TGCGCCAGCAGTGCTGGACAGGCCTACTACGAGCAGTACTTC

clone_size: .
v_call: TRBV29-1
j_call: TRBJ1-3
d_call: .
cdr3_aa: CSVLLAGNTIYF
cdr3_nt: TGCAGCGTTCTGCTGGCAGGAAACACCATATATTTT

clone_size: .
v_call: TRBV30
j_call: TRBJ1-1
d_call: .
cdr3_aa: CAWSVLGFGITRAFF
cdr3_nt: TGTGCCTGGAGTGTACTCGGGTTCGGGATCACACGAGCTTTCTTT

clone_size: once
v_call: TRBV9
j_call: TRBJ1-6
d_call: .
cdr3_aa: CASSASYNSPLHF
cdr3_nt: TGTGCCAGCAGCGCCTCCTATAATTCACCCCTCCACTTT

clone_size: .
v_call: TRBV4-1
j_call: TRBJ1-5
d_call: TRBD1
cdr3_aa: CASSQGQYFNQPQHF
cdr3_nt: TGCGCCAGCAGCCAGGGACAGTACTTTAATCAGCCCCAGCATTTT

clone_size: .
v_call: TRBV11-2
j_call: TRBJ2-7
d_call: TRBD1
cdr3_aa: CASSTGTGVFYEQYF
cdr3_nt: TGTGCCAGCAGCACCGGGACAGGGGTTTTCTACGAGCAGTACTTC

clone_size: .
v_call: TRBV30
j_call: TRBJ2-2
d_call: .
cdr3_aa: CAWSGGGTGELFF
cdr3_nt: TGTGCCTGGAGTGGTGGTGGCACCGGGGAGCTGTTTTTT

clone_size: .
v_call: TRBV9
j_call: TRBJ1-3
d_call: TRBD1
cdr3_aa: CASSPGDRYHSGNTIYF
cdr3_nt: TGTGCCAGCAGCCCCGGGGACAGGTATCACTCTGGAAACACCATATATTTT

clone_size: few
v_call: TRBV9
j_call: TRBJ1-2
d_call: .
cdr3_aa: CASSVGQGLIGGYTF
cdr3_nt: TGTGCCAGCAGCGTAGGCCAGGGGCTGATTGGGGGCTACACCTTC

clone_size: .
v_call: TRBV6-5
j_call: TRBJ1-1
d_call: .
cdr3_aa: CASSPGSRATEAFF
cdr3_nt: TGTGCCAGCAGTCCAGGGAGCCGTGCAACTGAAGCTTTCTTT

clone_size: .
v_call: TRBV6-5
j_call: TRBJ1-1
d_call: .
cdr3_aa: CASSYFPAEQNTEAFF
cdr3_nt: TGTGCCAGCAGTTACTTTCCGGCTGAACAGAACACTGAAGCTTTCTTT

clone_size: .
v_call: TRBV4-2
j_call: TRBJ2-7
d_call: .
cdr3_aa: CASSQEAGRYEQYF
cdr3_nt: TGTGCCAGCAGCCAAGAGGCGGGACGCTACGAGCAGTACTTC

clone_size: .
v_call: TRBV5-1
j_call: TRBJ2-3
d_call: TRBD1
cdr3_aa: CASSKDRVTDTQYF
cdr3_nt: TGCGCCAGCAGCAAGGACAGGGTCACAGATACGCAGTATTTT

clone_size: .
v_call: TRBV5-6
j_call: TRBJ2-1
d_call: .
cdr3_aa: CASSLAGSGTYNEQFF
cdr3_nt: TGTGCCAGCAGCTTGGCGGGAAGCGGCACCTACAATGAGCAGTTCTTC

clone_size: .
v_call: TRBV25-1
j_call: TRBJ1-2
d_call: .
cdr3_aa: CASSEHLGSRGYTF
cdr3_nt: TGTGCCAGCAGTGAACATCTAGGGAGTCGGGGCTACACCTTC

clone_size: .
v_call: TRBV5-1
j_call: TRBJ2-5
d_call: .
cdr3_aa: CASSPNRETQYF
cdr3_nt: TGCGCCAGCAGCCCTAATAGGGAGACCCAGTACTTC

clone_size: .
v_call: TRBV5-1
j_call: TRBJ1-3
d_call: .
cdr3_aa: CASSPGHPGNTIYF
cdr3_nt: TGCGCCAGCAGCCCGGGACATCCTGGAAACACCATATATTTT

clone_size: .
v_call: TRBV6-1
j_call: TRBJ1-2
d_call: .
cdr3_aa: CASSEAGSYGYTF
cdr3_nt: TGTGCCAGCAGTGAAGCGGGTTCGTATGGCTACACCTTC

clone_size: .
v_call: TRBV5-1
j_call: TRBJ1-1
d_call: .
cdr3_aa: CASSLEGAEAFF
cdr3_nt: TGCGCCAGCAGCTTGGAGGGGGCTGAAGCTTTCTTT

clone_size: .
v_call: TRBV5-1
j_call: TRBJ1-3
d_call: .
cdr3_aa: CASRAQNTIYF
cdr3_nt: TGCGCCAGCAGGGCACAGAACACCATATATTTT

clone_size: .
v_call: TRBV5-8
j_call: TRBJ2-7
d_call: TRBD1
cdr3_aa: CASSLEAGGGEQYF
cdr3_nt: TGTGCCAGCAGCTTGGAGGCAGGGGGCGGCGAGCAGTACTTC

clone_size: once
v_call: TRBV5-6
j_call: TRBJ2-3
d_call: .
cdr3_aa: CASSLGAATDTQYF
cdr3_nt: TGTGCCAGCAGCTTGGGGGCAGCCACAGATACGCAGTATTTT

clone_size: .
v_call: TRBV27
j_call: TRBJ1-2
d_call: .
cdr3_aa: CASSLSTDTYGYTF
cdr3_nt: TGTGCCAGCAGTTTATCGACGGACACCTATGGCTACACCTTC

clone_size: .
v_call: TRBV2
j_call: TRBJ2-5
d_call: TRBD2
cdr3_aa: CASSDRPSGGTETQYF
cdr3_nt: TGTGCCAGCAGTGATAGGCCTAGCGGGGGGACGGAGACCCAGTACTTC

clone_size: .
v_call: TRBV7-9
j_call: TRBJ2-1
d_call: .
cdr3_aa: CASSPRPDSRNEQFF
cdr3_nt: TGTGCCAGCAGCCCCCGCCCTGACTCGCGCAATGAGCAGTTCTTC

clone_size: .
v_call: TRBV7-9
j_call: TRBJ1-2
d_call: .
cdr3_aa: CASSLYATGGYTF
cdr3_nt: TGTGCCAGCAGCTTATACGCGACGGGAGGCTACACCTTC

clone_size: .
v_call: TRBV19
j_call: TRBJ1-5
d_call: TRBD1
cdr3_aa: CASSIRWDRVPSDSGQPQHF
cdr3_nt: TGTGCCAGTAGTATTAGGTGGGACAGGGTTCCGTCCGACTCTGGGCAGCCCCAGCATTTT

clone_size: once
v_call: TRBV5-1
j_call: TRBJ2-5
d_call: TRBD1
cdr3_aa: CASSEGQKETQYF
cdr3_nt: TGCGCCAGCAGCGAGGGACAGAAAGAGACCCAGTACTTC

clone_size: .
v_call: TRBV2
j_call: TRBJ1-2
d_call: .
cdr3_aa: CASSGTGRSPGGYTF
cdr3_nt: TGTGCCAGCAGTGGAACAGGGAGAAGTCCGGGAGGCTACACCTTC

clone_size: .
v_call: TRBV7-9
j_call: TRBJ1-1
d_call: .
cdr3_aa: CASRHRLDGGNTEAFF
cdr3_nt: TGTGCCAGCAGACATCGGCTCGACGGCGGGAACACTGAAGCTTTCTTT

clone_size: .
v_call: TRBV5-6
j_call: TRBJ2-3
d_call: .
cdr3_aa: CASSLAGVTTDTQYF
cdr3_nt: TGTGCCAGCAGCTTGGCGGGGGTGACAACAGATACGCAGTATTTT

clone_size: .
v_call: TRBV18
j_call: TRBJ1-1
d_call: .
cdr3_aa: CASLRGNTEAFF
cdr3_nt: TGTGCCAGTTTGAGAGGGAACACTGAAGCTTTCTTT

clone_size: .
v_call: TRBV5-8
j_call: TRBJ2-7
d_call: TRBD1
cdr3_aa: CASSYLGQGSYEQYF
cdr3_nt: TGTGCCAGCAGCTACCTCGGACAGGGAAGCTACGAGCAGTACTTC

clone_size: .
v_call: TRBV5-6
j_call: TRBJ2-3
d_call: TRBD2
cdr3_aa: CASSLGSGGRDTQYF
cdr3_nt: TGTGCCAGCAGCTTAGGTAGCGGGGGTAGGGATACGCAGTATTTT

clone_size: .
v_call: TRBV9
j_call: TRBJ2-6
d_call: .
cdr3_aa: CASSVVQGRAGANVLTF
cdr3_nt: TGTGCCAGCAGCGTAGTACAGGGCAGAGCTGGGGCCAACGTCCTGACTTTC

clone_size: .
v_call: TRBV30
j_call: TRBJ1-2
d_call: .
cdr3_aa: CAWSGGYGYTF
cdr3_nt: TGTGCCTGGAGTGGGGGGTATGGCTACACCTTC

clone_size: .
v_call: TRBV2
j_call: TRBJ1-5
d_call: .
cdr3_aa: CASSGQYNQPQHF
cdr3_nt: TGTGCCAGCAGTGGACAGTACAATCAGCCCCAGCATTTT

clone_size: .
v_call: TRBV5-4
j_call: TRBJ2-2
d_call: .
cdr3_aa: CASSLTDTGELFF
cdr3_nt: TGTGCCAGCAGCTTGACAGACACCGGGGAGCTGTTTTTT

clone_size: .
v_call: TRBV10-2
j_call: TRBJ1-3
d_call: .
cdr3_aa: CASSGFVGEGQPGNTIYF
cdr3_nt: TGCGCCAGCAGCGGATTTGTGGGGGAAGGGCAGCCTGGAAACACCATATATTTT

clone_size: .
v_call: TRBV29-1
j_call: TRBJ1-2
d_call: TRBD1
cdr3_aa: CSVGTGMGYGYTF
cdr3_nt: TGCAGCGTGGGGACAGGGATGGGCTATGGCTACACCTTC

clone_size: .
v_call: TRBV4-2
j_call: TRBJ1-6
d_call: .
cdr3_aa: CASSQGNRANSPLHF
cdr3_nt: TGTGCCAGCAGCCAAGGAAACAGGGCAAATTCACCCCTCCACTTT

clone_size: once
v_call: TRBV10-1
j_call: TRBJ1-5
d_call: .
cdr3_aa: CASSEGPYQPQHF
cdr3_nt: TGCGCCAGCAGTGAAGGACCCTATCAGCCCCAGCATTTT

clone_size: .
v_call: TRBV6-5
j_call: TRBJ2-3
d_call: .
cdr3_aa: CASRPGTSSGTQYF
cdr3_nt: TGTGCCAGCAGGCCCGGGACCTCCTCGGGTACGCAGTATTTT

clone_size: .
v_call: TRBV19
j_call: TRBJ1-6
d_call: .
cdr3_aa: CASSEGPYNSPLHF
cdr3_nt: TGTGCCAGTAGTGAGGGTCCCTATAATTCACCCCTCCACTTT

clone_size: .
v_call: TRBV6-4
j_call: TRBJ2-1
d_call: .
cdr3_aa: CASSREGDFSYNEQFF
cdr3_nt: TGTGCCAGCAGCCGCGAGGGGGACTTTTCCTACAATGAGCAGTTCTTC

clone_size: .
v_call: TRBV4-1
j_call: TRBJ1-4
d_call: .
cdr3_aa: CASSQLGLINEKLFF
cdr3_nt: TGCGCCAGCAGCCAACTTGGACTGATTAATGAAAAACTGTTTTTT